This T cell receptor beta chain comes out of a study of blood T cells in healthy people across ages. The CDR3 loop spans 15 amino acids. V gave up 3 bases and J gave up 1 base; unmatched junction bases: 3. On this clonotype itself: Its antigen is currently unknown.

Overall study results and limits: In older individuals, TCR beta diversity per million T cells was lower, falling roughly linearly with age.

Through a sample-barcoded 5' primer and a J-beta primer mix, a second PCR was run for roughly 7 to 12 cycles. TCRdb analysed the 5' RACE reads with MiXCR anew, one entry per CDR3 protein. Among about 1,600,000 distinct CDR3 sequences, about 40% were seen once, and the ten largest hold roughly 8.2%. Caucasian individuals from Russia who were healthy and aged about 6 to 90 acted as donors. The clonotype originates from a woman between 18 and 29 years old in good health. This sequence joins TRBV12-3 or TRBV12-4 and TRBJ1-5; 7 bases fit TRBD1. Sequences were obtained from blood. DNA of the CDR3: TGTGCCAGCAGTTTCGGCAGGGGGAGCAATCAGCCCCAGCATTTT. Amino acids: CASSFGRGSNQPQHF.